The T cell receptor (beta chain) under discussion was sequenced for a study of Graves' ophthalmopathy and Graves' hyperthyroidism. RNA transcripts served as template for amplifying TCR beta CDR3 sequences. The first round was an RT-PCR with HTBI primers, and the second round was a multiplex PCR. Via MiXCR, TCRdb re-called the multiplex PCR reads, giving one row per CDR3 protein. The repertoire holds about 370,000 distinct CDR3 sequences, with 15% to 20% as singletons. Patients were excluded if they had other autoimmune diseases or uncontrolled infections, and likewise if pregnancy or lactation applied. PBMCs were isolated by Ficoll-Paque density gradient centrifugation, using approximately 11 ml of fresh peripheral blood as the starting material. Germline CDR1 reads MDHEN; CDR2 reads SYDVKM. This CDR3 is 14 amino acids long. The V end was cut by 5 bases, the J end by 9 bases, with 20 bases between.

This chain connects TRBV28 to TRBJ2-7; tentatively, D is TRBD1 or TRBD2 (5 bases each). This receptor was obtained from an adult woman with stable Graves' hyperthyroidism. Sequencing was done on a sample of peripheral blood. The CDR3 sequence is CASSAYGTAPRQYF. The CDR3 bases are TGTGCCAGCAGTGCTTATGGGACGGCCCCGCGGCAGTACTTC.